This TCR beta chain was retrieved from a study of tumor-infiltrating lymphocytes in localized non-small cell lung cancer. Notes on the study in general: Each assay used a separate piece of the same tissue.

Here immunoSEQ multiplex PCR was the method, and the copy in TCRdb shows in-frame clones only, minus some. The profile shows about 9,200 clones, about four fifths of them singletons. CDR3 length equals 14 residues. The ends were cut back, 6 bases at V and 0 bases at J, with 9 bases in the middle. CDR1 is SQVTM, CDR2 ANQGSEA, per germline. Worth noting for this clone: The antigen is unknown.

This TCR was sampled from a human donor with non-small cell lung cancer. This sequence joins TRBV29-1 and TRBJ2-6; D gene ambiguous. Sequencing input: uninvolved lung tissue not adjacent to the tumor. The CDR3 nucleotides are TGCAGCGTCAAACAGTTCTCTGGGGCCAACGTCCTGACTTTC. Protein: CSVKQFSGANVLTF.